This TCR beta chain was captured in a study of cytomegalovirus exposure and HLA in healthy donors. Study-wide points: TCR beta chains numbering some 160 were designated cytomegalovirus-associated. Highly shared variants forming one cluster were likely a sequencing artifact. Most CMV-associated TCR beta chains appeared HLA-restricted in a later analysis.

Note on this clone: The target antigen is unknown.

This CDR3 is built from 15 residues. Trimming cost V 0 bases and J 8 bases, with 13 bases left between them. The germline V gene encodes CDR1 SEHNR and CDR2 FQNEAQ (reference sequence). This donor's file did not include a recorded CMV serostatus. With 60 Vbeta and 13 Jbeta primers, the PCR was carried out. TCRdb keeps only in-frame clones here, not all; method: immunoSEQ multiplex PCR. The table shows roughly 120,000 clones, with 77% occurring only once. Sequences were obtained from PBMCs. The receptor's source is a human donor in good health. The rearrangement links TRBV7-9 to TRBJ1-4, with D perhaps TRBD1 (6 bases). This chain's CDR3 is CASSLARAGAEKLFF. As DNA, the CDR3 is TGTGCCAGCAGCTTAGCCCGGGCAGGGGCGGAAAAACTGTTTTTT. Complete variable domain (other parts from reference TRBV7-9 and TRBJ1-4): DTGVSQNPRHKITKRGQNVTFRCDPISEHNRLYWYRQTLGQGPEFLTYFQNEAQLEKSRLLSDRFSAERPKGSFSTLEIQRTEQGDSAMYLCASSLARAGAEKLFFGSGTQLSVL.